This passage covers 5 T cell receptor beta chains from one sample sequenced in a study of blood T cells in healthy people across ages. Primers used in a second PCR of roughly 7 to 11 cycles were a sample-barcoded 5' primer and a J-beta primer mix. Via MiXCR, TCRdb re-called the 5' RACE reads, giving one row per CDR3 protein. The sample holds some 1.8 million distinct CDR3 sequences, around 40% seen once. Sequenced material: blood. These receptors were collected from a human donor in good health.

The V and J genes are TRBV28 and TRBJ1-1, with D hard to call. Germline V CDR1 and CDR2: MDHEN, SYDVKM. V lost 8 bases, J lost 4 bases, and 20 bases lay in between. The CDR3 sequence is 15 residues long. CDR3 protein: CASRPMEVVVTEAFF. In DNA form, the CDR3 reads TGTGCCAGCCGCCCCATGGAGGTCGTGGTCACTGAAGCTTTCTTT.

The chain combines TRBV21-1 with TRBJ2-7; the table's D call of TRBD2 was not tested on the DNA. TRBV21-1 represents a pseudogene. This CDR3 has 17 amino acids. The chain's CDR3 is CASSKGTSGALPYEQYF. DNA of the CDR3: TGTGCCAGCAGCAAGGGGACTAGCGGGGCCCTGCCCTACGAGCAGTACTTC.

The chain combines TRBV6-1 with TRBJ1-5; tentatively, D is TRBD1 (6 bases). The CDR3 totals 16 residues. Germline V gene data show CDR1 as MNHNS and CDR2 as SASEGT. V was clipped by 3 bases and J by 5 bases, with 17 bases between them. CDR3 in DNA: TGTGCCAGCAGTGACCGACTTCCAGGGGTTTATCAGCCCCAGCATTTT. Its protein is CASSDRLPGVYQPQHF.

The gene calls are TRBV9 and TRBJ2-4, with 7 bases aligning to TRBD1. The J call may be incorrect, as the DNA end agrees better with TRBJ2-5. Germline V CDR1 and CDR2: SGDLS, YYNGEE. The length of the CDR3 is 16 residues. The CDR3 here is CASSPGTAKSGETQYF. The CDR3 DNA follows: TGTGCCAGCAGCCCCGGGACAGCTAAGTCCGGGGAGACCCAGTACTTC.

The rearrangement links TRBV7-2 to TRBJ1-1; D is uncertain. Trimming cost V 1 base and J 9 bases, with 12 bases left between them. The CDR3 runs to 13 residues. CDR1 and CDR2 (germline): SGHTA, FQGNSA. CDR3 sequence: CASSLVLLPKAFF. CDR3 DNA sequence: TGTGCCAGCAGCTTAGTTCTTCTCCCCAAAGCTTTCTTT. Full variable domain (outside the CDR3, taken from reference TRBV7-2 and TRBJ1-1): GAGVSQSPSNKVTEKGKDVELRCDPISGHTALYWYRQSLGQGLEFLIYFQGNSAPDKSGLPSDRFSAERTGGSVSTLTIQRTQQEDSAVYLCASSLVLLPKAFFGQGTRLTVV.